This TCR beta chain was captured in a study of T cells in Graves' hyperthyroidism and ophthalmopathy. Study-wide results and limits: Ophthalmopathy cases were set apart from stable hyperthyroidism by a 13 V-J model.

Amplified TCR beta CDR3 regions came from RNA transcripts. A set of HTBI primers served as the primers for a first-round RT-PCR of the TCR CDR3. TCRdb re-derived calls from the multiplex PCR reads in MiXCR, one entry per CDR3 protein. The data show approximately 100,000 distinct CDR3 sequences, with around 50% seen just once and approximately 30% held by the top ten. Germline CDR1 reads MNHNS; CDR2 reads SASEGT. CDR3 length equals 17 residues. For this clonotype: Its antigen is unidentified. The germline gene is not matched at one end of the junction; a read error may be the cause.

The clonotype originates from a man aged 40-49 years with Graves' hyperthyroidism. The rearrangement uses TRBV6-1 and TRBJ2-2; 8 bases fit TRBD2. The material sequenced was blood. Written as DNA, the CDR3 is TGTGCCAGCAGTACGTCAGAAAATAGCGGGGACACCGGGGAGCTGTCTTGG. Protein: CASSTSENSGDTGELSW.